This TCR beta chain was retrieved from a study of shared clonotypes between healthy human individuals. Worth noting for this clone: The antigen is undetermined. Other DNA sequences from this sample encode an identical CDR3 as well.

Naive CD8 isolation took CD45RO-negative cells positively selected for CCR7 and excluded terminally differentiated effector memory CD45RA+ cells. The V end lost 5 bases, the J end lost 2 bases, and 10 bases lay between the germline ends. The germline V gene has CDR1 MNHEY and CDR2 SMNVEV (reference sequence). This CDR3 is built from 13 residues. Study-wide points: A small donor pool kept down the genetic and exposure-history diversity that was represented. Generally, naive subsets came out with larger estimated richness than memory subsets.

Some clones are missing from TCRdb's copy, which holds only in-frame ones; the method was immunoSEQ multiplex PCR. The table shows 1.5 million to 2.5 million clones, with around 96% occurring only once. The receptor was isolated from a man aged 18 to 29 in good health. Sequenced: naive CD8+ T cells sorted from blood. This chain links TRBV27 with TRBJ2-7, with D perhaps TRBD2 (6 bases). The CDR3 DNA sequence: TGTGCCAGCAGTGCGGGGTACCCCTACGAGCAGTACTTC. It translates to CASSAGYPYEQYF.